Listed below are T cell receptor beta chains from one sample, sequenced in a study of T cells in localized non-small cell lung cancer. TCRdb keeps only in-frame clones here, not all; method: immunoSEQ multiplex PCR. The data show about 2,600 clones, with 35% to 55% seen just once and over 12% held by the top ten. Here the sequenced sample was lung tumor tissue, taken before any cancer treatment. The receptors come from a woman aged 35 to 70 with stage II squamous cell lung carcinoma. Both conserved end residues are trimmed from each CDR3. Each record gives: V gene, CDR3 protein.

v_gene: TRBV5-1
CDR3aa: ASSLGQGKSYEQY

v_gene: TRBV18
CDR3aa: ASSPVGPGEEQY

v_gene: TRBV11-3
CDR3aa: ASSLTGQVMNTEAF

v_gene: TRBV9
CDR3aa: ASSPNIGVNTEAF

v_gene: TRBV18
CDR3aa: ASSPRQGDWGTEAF

v_gene: TRBV15
CDR3aa: ATSRDPGANEKLF

v_gene: TRBV19
CDR3aa: ASSLGGGTANTEAF

v_gene: TRBV18
CDR3aa: ASSPYGDSSGNTIY

v_gene: TRBV15
CDR3aa: ATSGNPGTSEETQY

v_gene: TRBV28
CDR3aa: ASNRNEGARGLAKNIQY

v_gene: TRBV11-3
CDR3aa: ASSPSQGASYEQY

v_gene: TRBV5-1
CDR3aa: ASSLNTGVGQPQH

v_gene: TRBV14
CDR3aa: ASSQGRGLAKNIQY

v_gene: TRBV18
CDR3aa: ASSPPNAGAY

v_gene: TRBV23-1
CDR3aa: ASSRNAAGGDTQY

v_gene: TRBV11-3
CDR3aa: ASSREMLAKNIQY

v_gene: TRBV28
CDR3aa: ASSGATVSYEQY

v_gene: TRBV6-8
CDR3aa: ASNGPLNTEAF

v_gene: TRBV19
CDR3aa: ASSMGTGVSYEQY

v_gene: TRBV28
CDR3aa: ASSFQQTYGYT

v_gene: TRBV6-8
CDR3aa: AISGVGNTEAF

v_gene: TRBV6-8
CDR3aa: ASTRQGVDGYT

v_gene: TRBV10-1
CDR3aa: ASSENADYGYT

v_gene: TRBV6-7
CDR3aa: ASSSVAGFTGELF

v_gene: TRBV2
CDR3aa: ASEGHASSYNSPLH

v_gene: TRBV6-8
CDR3aa: ASSDGGNQPQH

v_gene: TRBV29-1
CDR3aa: SAVRGGANTDTQY

v_gene: TRBV29-1
CDR3aa: SVHDSENTIY

v_gene: TRBV9
CDR3aa: ASSADSGSMNTEAF

v_gene: TRBV18
CDR3aa: ASSPYAQGAYEQY

v_gene: TRBV15
CDR3aa: ATSPHPGANVLT

v_gene: TRBV28
CDR3aa: ASTFGANTEAF

v_gene: TRBV28
CDR3aa: ASSSPGRGLTRETQY

v_gene: TRBV19
CDR3aa: ASSIGGGSRNEQF

v_gene: TRBV28
CDR3aa: ASTLNRGWEKLF

v_gene: TRBV6-8
CDR3aa: ASSYSIPGYEQF

v_gene: TRBV6-8
CDR3aa: ASSYYASTDTQY

v_gene: TRBV2
CDR3aa: ASSEGLGLEAF

v_gene: TRBV15
CDR3aa: ATSRPTFGNEQY

v_gene: TRBV11-3
CDR3aa: ASSQSGESTEAF

v_gene: TRBV6-8
CDR3aa: ASSPPRGRMGDEKLF

v_gene: TRBV18
CDR3aa: ASSPQQGNNSPLH

v_gene: TRBV10-2
CDR3aa: ASSGGESGYT

v_gene: TRBV15
CDR3aa: ATSRERGGVGLAGGRTGELF

v_gene: TRBV19
CDR3aa: ASSMIAGAGGEQF

v_gene: TRBV11-3
CDR3aa: ASSLELGGYGYT

v_gene: TRBV28
CDR3aa: ASRGDPNEKLF

v_gene: TRBV19
CDR3aa: ASSYGRAGELF

v_gene: TRBV29-1
CDR3aa: SAGGQDYGYT

v_gene: TRBV10-2
CDR3aa: ASSHSPGEGTDTQY

v_gene: TRBV11-3
CDR3aa: ASSQVQGNYGYT

v_gene: TRBV6-8
CDR3aa: ASSPTGSGAEAF

v_gene: TRBV2
CDR3aa: ASSSTGANGNTIY

v_gene: TRBV6-8
CDR3aa: AISETRNTEAF

v_gene: TRBV6-4
CDR3aa: ASPKGVCPQH

v_gene: TRBV11-3
CDR3aa: ASSPGTSGNREQF